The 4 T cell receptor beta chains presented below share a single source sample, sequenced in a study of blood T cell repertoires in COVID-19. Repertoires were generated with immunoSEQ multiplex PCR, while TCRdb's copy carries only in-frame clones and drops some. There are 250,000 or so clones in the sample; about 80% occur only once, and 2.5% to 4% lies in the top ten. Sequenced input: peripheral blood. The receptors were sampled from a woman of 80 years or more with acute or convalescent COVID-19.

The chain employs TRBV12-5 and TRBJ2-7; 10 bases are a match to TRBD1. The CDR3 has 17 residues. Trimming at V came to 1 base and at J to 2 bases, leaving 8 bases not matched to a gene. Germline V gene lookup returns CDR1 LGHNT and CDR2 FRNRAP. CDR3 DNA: TGTGCTAGTGGTTTGGGTATTGACAGGGGGCTTCCCTACGAGCAGTACTTC. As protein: CASGLGIDRGLPYEQYF.

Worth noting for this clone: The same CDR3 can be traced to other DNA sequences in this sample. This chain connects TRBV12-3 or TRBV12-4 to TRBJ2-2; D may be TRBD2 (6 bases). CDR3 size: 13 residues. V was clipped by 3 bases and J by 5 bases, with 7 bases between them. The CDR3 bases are TGTGCCAGCAGTTTCGGGGGAACCGGGGAGCTGTTTTTT. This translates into CASSFGGTGELFF.

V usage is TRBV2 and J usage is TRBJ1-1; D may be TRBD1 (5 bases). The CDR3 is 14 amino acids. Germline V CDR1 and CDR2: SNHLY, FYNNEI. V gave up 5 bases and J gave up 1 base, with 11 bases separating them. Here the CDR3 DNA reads TGTGCCAGCAGTAATGGAGGGACGAACACTGAAGCTTTCTTT. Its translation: CASSNGGTNTEAFF.

CDR3 nucleotides: TGTGCCATCAGTGGACCAACACGTAGCGGGAGCCGCACCTACGAGCAGTACTTC. Translating it yields CAISGPTRSGSRTYEQYF. The J gene is TRBJ2-7, the V gene TRBV10-3, with 9 bases fitting TRBD2. CDR3 length: 18 amino acids. Trimming at V came to 4 bases and at J to 2 bases, leaving 15 bases not matched to a gene. Germline V gives CDR1 ENHRY, CDR2 SYGVKD.